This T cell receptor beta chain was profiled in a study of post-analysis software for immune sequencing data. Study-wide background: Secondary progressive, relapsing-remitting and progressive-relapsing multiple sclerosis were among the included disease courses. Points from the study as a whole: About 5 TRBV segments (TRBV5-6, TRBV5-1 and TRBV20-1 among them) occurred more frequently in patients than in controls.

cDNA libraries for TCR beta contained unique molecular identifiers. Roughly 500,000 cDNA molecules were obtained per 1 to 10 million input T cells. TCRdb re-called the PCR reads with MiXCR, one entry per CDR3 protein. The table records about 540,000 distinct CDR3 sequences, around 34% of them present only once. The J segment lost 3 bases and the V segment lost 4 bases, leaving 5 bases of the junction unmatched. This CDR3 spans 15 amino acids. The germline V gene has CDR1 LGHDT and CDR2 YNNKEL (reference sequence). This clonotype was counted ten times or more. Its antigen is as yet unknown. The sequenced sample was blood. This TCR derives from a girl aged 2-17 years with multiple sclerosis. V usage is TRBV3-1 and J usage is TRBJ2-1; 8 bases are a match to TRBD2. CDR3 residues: CASSRRGGSYNEQFF. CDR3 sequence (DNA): TGTGCCAGCAGCCGACGGGGGGGCAGCTACAATGAGCAGTTCTTC.